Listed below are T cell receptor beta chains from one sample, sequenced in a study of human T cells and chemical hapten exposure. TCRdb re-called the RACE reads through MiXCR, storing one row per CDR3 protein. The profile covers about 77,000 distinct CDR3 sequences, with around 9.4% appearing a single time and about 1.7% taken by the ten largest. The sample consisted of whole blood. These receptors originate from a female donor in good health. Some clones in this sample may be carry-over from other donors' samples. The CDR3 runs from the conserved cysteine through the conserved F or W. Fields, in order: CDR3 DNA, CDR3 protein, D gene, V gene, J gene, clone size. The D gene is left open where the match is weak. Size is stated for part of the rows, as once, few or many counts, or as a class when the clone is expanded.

cdr3_nt: TGTGCCAGCAGTGAACGGGGACGAGAGACCCAGTACTTC
cdr3_aa: CASSERGRETQYF
d_call: NA
v_call: TRBV6-1
j_call: TRBJ2-5
clone_size: NA

cdr3_nt: TGCGCCAGCAGCCAAGTTACAGGGAGAACAACACCCCTCCACTTT
cdr3_aa: CASSQVTGRTTPLHF
d_call: NA
v_call: TRBV4-1
j_call: TRBJ1-6
clone_size: NA

cdr3_nt: TGCAGTGCTAGAGATTTCGTAAACTATGGCTACACCTTC
cdr3_aa: CSARDFVNYGYTF
d_call: NA
v_call: TRBV20-1
j_call: TRBJ1-2
clone_size: many

cdr3_nt: TGTGCCAGCAGTCCTGGGCCCAGGCTTTGGGGTCAGTACTTC
cdr3_aa: CASSPGPRLWGQYF
d_call: NA
v_call: TRBV27
j_call: TRBJ2-7
clone_size: few

cdr3_nt: TGTGCCAGCAGCTTAAACGCGGTAAACATTCAGTACTTC
cdr3_aa: CASSLNAVNIQYF
d_call: NA
v_call: TRBV7-9
j_call: TRBJ2-4
clone_size: few

cdr3_nt: TGTGCCAGCAGTCCGCACTCGAGCGGGGGGAACCCTAGCACAGATACGCAGTATTTT
cdr3_aa: CASSPHSSGGNPSTDTQYF
d_call: TRBD2
v_call: TRBV12-3/TRBV12-4
j_call: TRBJ2-3
clone_size: many

cdr3_nt: TGTGCCAGCAGCTTTAACCCCACAAGATTTGGAAACACCATATATTTT
cdr3_aa: CASSFNPTRFGNTIYF
d_call: NA
v_call: TRBV7-2
j_call: TRBJ1-3
clone_size: few

cdr3_nt: TGTGCCAGCAGTGAGGACCGGGGTTCACCCCTCCACTTT
cdr3_aa: CASSEDRGSPLHF
d_call: NA
v_call: TRBV6-1
j_call: TRBJ1-6
clone_size: few

cdr3_nt: TGTGCCAGCAGTTTATCGTGGGGGGCCGGGGCCAACGTCCTGACTTTC
cdr3_aa: CASSLSWGAGANVLTF
d_call: NA
v_call: TRBV27
j_call: TRBJ2-6
clone_size: NA

cdr3_nt: TGCAGTACAGGGGACTACAACTCCTACGAGCAGTACTTC
cdr3_aa: CSTGDYNSYEQYF
d_call: NA
v_call: TRBV20-1
j_call: TRBJ2-7
clone_size: many

cdr3_nt: TGTGCCAGCAGTAGCGCCGGTGGACCCGACCCGGGGGACACCGGGGAGCTGTTTTTT
cdr3_aa: CASSSAGGPDPGDTGELFF
d_call: NA
v_call: TRBV28
j_call: TRBJ2-2
clone_size: many

cdr3_nt: TGTGCCAGCAGCCAAGATTTGCCCTACGAGCAGTACTTC
cdr3_aa: CASSQDLPYEQYF
d_call: NA
v_call: TRBV4-2
j_call: TRBJ2-7
clone_size: many

cdr3_nt: TGTGCCAGCAGCTTAGTGTTCTGGGGGACAGATACGCAGTATTTT
cdr3_aa: CASSLVFWGTDTQYF
d_call: NA
v_call: TRBV7-2
j_call: TRBJ2-3
clone_size: NA

cdr3_nt: TGTGCCAGCAGTTTCGACAGCAAAAGCAATCAGCCCCAGCATTTT
cdr3_aa: CASSFDSKSNQPQHF
d_call: NA
v_call: TRBV12-3/TRBV12-4
j_call: TRBJ1-5
clone_size: many

cdr3_nt: TGTGCCATCGACAGGGTCGGGGGGGGTCCGTACTTC
cdr3_aa: CAIDRVGGGPYF
d_call: NA
v_call: TRBV30
j_call: TRBJ2-7
clone_size: NA

cdr3_nt: TGTGCCAGCAGCGCCCCGGGGCCCCTTGGTGGCATTCAGTACTTC
cdr3_aa: CASSAPGPLGGIQYF
d_call: NA
v_call: TRBV5-8
j_call: TRBJ2-4
clone_size: many

cdr3_nt: TGCAGTGCGGAACAGGGGGATCGGCGCAATCAGCCCCAGCATTTT
cdr3_aa: CSAEQGDRRNQPQHF
d_call: TRBD1
v_call: TRBV20-1
j_call: TRBJ1-5
clone_size: NA

cdr3_nt: TGCAGCGTCGCCGGGACAGGGGGCTACTATGGCTACACCTTC
cdr3_aa: CSVAGTGGYYGYTF
d_call: TRBD1
v_call: TRBV29-1
j_call: TRBJ1-2
clone_size: many

cdr3_nt: TGCGCCAGCAGCTTGTCTGGTTGGAGTTCACCCCTCCACTTT
cdr3_aa: CASSLSGWSSPLHF
d_call: NA
v_call: TRBV5-1
j_call: TRBJ1-6
clone_size: few

cdr3_nt: TGTGCCAGCAGTTACTCGATCCGACTAACTCCCTACGAGCAGTACTTC
cdr3_aa: CASSYSIRLTPYEQYF
d_call: NA
v_call: TRBV6-2/TRBV6-3
j_call: TRBJ2-7
clone_size: few

cdr3_nt: TGTGCCAGCAGTTTAGAACAGGGGCGAGGGGACTATGGCTACACCTTC
cdr3_aa: CASSLEQGRGDYGYTF
d_call: TRBD1
v_call: TRBV12-3/TRBV12-4
j_call: TRBJ1-2
clone_size: few

cdr3_nt: TGCAGTGCCACCGGGACAGGGGTGTACGAGCAGTACTTC
cdr3_aa: CSATGTGVYEQYF
d_call: TRBD1
v_call: TRBV20-1
j_call: TRBJ2-7
clone_size: many

cdr3_nt: TGTGCCAGCAGTGAAGGGGGAAACCAAGAGACCCAGTACTTC
cdr3_aa: CASSEGGNQETQYF
d_call: NA
v_call: TRBV25-1
j_call: TRBJ2-5
clone_size: NA

cdr3_nt: TGTGCCACAACCTCTAAGGGCGGGAACCAAGAGACCCAGTACTTC
cdr3_aa: CATTSKGGNQETQYF
d_call: NA
v_call: TRBV28
j_call: TRBJ2-5
clone_size: many

cdr3_nt: TGTGCCAGCAGTTACGGGGGGGCTTCCTATCAGCCCCAGTATTTT
cdr3_aa: CASSYGGASYQPQYF
d_call: NA
v_call: TRBV6-5
j_call: TRBJ2-3
clone_size: NA

cdr3_nt: TGTGCCATCAGTGATATGGGACTAGGAGACAATGAGCAGTTCTTC
cdr3_aa: CAISDMGLGDNEQFF
d_call: TRBD2
v_call: TRBV10-3
j_call: TRBJ2-1
clone_size: few

cdr3_nt: TGTGCCACCAGTGATAACGACATCCAAGAGACCCAGTACTTC
cdr3_aa: CATSDNDIQETQYF
d_call: NA
v_call: TRBV24-1
j_call: TRBJ2-5
clone_size: many

cdr3_nt: TGCGCCAGCAGCTTGGGAGCAGGGGATGATGGCTACACCTTC
cdr3_aa: CASSLGAGDDGYTF
d_call: NA
v_call: TRBV5-1
j_call: TRBJ1-2
clone_size: few

cdr3_nt: TGTGCCACCCGATATACAGGGGGCTCCGGGGAGCTGTTTTTT
cdr3_aa: CATRYTGGSGELFF
d_call: TRBD1
v_call: TRBV28
j_call: TRBJ2-2
clone_size: few

cdr3_nt: TGTGCCAGTAGACTGACAGGGGATACCTACGAGCAGTACTTC
cdr3_aa: CASRLTGDTYEQYF
d_call: TRBD1
v_call: TRBV19
j_call: TRBJ2-7
clone_size: many

cdr3_nt: TGTGCCAGCAGCTTAGTTTCGCGGTGCACAGATACGCAGTATTTT
cdr3_aa: CASSLVSRCTDTQYF
d_call: NA
v_call: TRBV7-2
j_call: TRBJ2-3
clone_size: NA

cdr3_nt: TGTGCCAGCAGTGTGCGACCTACCTCGGGCCGATACGAGCAGTACTTC
cdr3_aa: CASSVRPTSGRYEQYF
d_call: NA
v_call: TRBV2
j_call: TRBJ2-7
clone_size: NA

cdr3_nt: TGTGCCAGCTCACTCTCTGGGGCCAACGTCCTGACTTTC
cdr3_aa: CASSLSGANVLTF
d_call: NA
v_call: TRBV27
j_call: TRBJ2-6
clone_size: many

cdr3_nt: TGTGCCAGCAGCCAAGTTAGGGCCTACACAGATACGCAGTATTTT
cdr3_aa: CASSQVRAYTDTQYF
d_call: NA
v_call: TRBV4-2
j_call: TRBJ2-3
clone_size: few

cdr3_nt: TGTGCCAGCATTCGAAGGGGACAGGGGGGGAATGAAGCTTTCTTT
cdr3_aa: CASIRRGQGGNEAFF
d_call: TRBD1
v_call: TRBV2
j_call: TRBJ1-1
clone_size: many

cdr3_nt: TGTGCCAGCAGTTTAGCGCCGGGGGGGGCCTACGAGCAGTACTTC
cdr3_aa: CASSLAPGGAYEQYF
d_call: TRBD2
v_call: TRBV12-3/TRBV12-4
j_call: TRBJ2-7
clone_size: many

cdr3_nt: TGTGCCAGCAGCTTAGTCGAGGGACCGTTGACCTACGAGCAGTACTTC
cdr3_aa: CASSLVEGPLTYEQYF
d_call: NA
v_call: TRBV7-9
j_call: TRBJ2-7
clone_size: many

cdr3_nt: TGCAGCGTTGATTCCGTAGGAGGCAATGAGCAGTTCTTC
cdr3_aa: CSVDSVGGNEQFF
d_call: NA
v_call: TRBV29-1
j_call: TRBJ2-1
clone_size: few

cdr3_nt: TGTGCCAGCAGTTTAGGTATTTCCTACGAGCAGTACTTC
cdr3_aa: CASSLGISYEQYF
d_call: NA
v_call: TRBV12-3/TRBV12-4
j_call: TRBJ2-7
clone_size: many

cdr3_nt: TGTGCCAGCAGTTACTCGACCCTTGGGACGTTAAACTATGGCTACACCTTC
cdr3_aa: CASSYSTLGTLNYGYTF
d_call: NA
v_call: TRBV6-5
j_call: TRBJ1-2
clone_size: many

cdr3_nt: TGTGCCACCAAGACCCCGGGACGGTCCTACGAGCAGTACTTC
cdr3_aa: CATKTPGRSYEQYF
d_call: NA
v_call: TRBV10-3
j_call: TRBJ2-7
clone_size: NA

cdr3_nt: TGTGCCAGCAGCGGAGGGGGGACTGGGGCCAACGTCCTGACTTTC
cdr3_aa: CASSGGGTGANVLTF
d_call: NA
v_call: TRBV6-5
j_call: TRBJ2-6
clone_size: many

cdr3_nt: TGTGCCAGCAGTTTAAGGGGTAAGAATTCACCCCTCCACTTT
cdr3_aa: CASSLRGKNSPLHF
d_call: NA
v_call: TRBV12-3/TRBV12-4
j_call: TRBJ1-6
clone_size: many

cdr3_nt: TGCGCCAGCAGCTTGGGATACAGCGAAAACATTCAGTACTTC
cdr3_aa: CASSLGYSENIQYF
d_call: NA
v_call: TRBV5-1
j_call: TRBJ2-4
clone_size: NA